This T cell receptor (beta chain) appears in the sequencing data of a study of shared clonotypes between healthy human individuals (dated by TCRdb to 2020 to 2021). For the wider study: Two women and three men aged 18 to 49 years were included in the cohort. For each donor, CD4 naive and CD4 memory were each given three plates, CD8 naive was given two plates, and CD8 memory was given one plate. Blood TCR repertoires of five healthy adults were deeply sequenced to estimate repertoire size and the extent of clonotype sharing between individuals. Libraries were prepared and TCR repertoires were sequenced by different laboratories using diverse techniques, in order to increase sequencing depth and limit assay-specific biases. Between about 0.8 and 9 billion PBMCs per donor were obtained by leukapheresis.

About this clone itself: There is no known antigen for this receptor. The input lacks base qualities; no much larger clone sits a single base away.

The paper as a whole reports these results and caveats: Naive subsets generally had larger estimated clonotype richness than memory subsets did. Pairwise subsampling indicated that sequencing depth was expected to affect the degree of clonotype sharing among donors. Compared with non-shared clonotypes, the clonotypes found in all four sorted-subset donors had higher generation probabilities. The genetic and exposure-history diversity represented was limited by the small number of donors. Across four donors, about 5% of naive CD4, 3% to 4% of naive CD8, 2.3% of memory CD4, and about 0.4% of memory CD8 clonotypes were shared. Sampling was limited to blood, and TCR repertoires in tissue likely differ from TCR repertoires in blood. Even with the large sequencing depth, rarefaction of the sorted-subset datasets indicated that sequencing was incomplete.

Using the deep immunoSEQ assay, TCR CDR3 regions were amplified from genomic DNA by multiplex PCR. Extracted genomic DNA from each cell subset was spread evenly across all wells of several immunoSEQ 96-well plates, with each plate serving as a replicate. Each replicate PCR for sorted subsets received around 210 ng genomic DNA, equal to 28,000 or so T cell genomes. Purified libraries were quantified with a Qubit 3.0 fluorometer, sized on a Bioanalyzer 2100, and re-quantified with the KAPA Library Quantification kit. Each immunoSEQ 96-well plate was sequenced on its own single-read 150-cycle Illumina NextSeq 550 flow cell. On the authors' methods: Because the immunoSEQ output held only junctional sequences and lacked quality scores, the filtering could not match the filtering applied to full-length reads. To assign V/J genes and CDR3, sequences were annotated against IMGT germline references using PyIR, a Python wrapper for IgBLAST v1.9. Reads were removed for weak V/J assignments (E-value above 1e-6), missing CDR3, stop codons, out-of-frame junctions, or ambiguous translated residues. V3J clonotypes were defined as sequences sharing the same inferred V gene, J gene, and CDR3 amino acid sequence. To compute the percentage overlap between repertoires, the number of shared unique clonotypes was divided by the size of the smaller repertoire. Repertoire richness was assessed with RTK rarefaction, the Chao1 estimator, and Recon v2.1 estimates of unobserved clonotypes. Generation probabilities were computed with OLGA for all TCRbeta clonotypes obtained by the gDNA method from a handful of donors. TCRdb re-hosts the immuneACCESS table, in-frame sequences only. Its copies lack some clones; in the studies checked, an unresolved V gene accounts for under half of them, and the cause for the rest is not known. V, J and clone size derive from that table, while D and trimming were established from the DNA sequence. The sample has around 2.5 million clones on record, roughly 93% of them singletons. The top ten clones comprise roughly 0.36% of the sample.

CDR1 and CDR2 were assigned from the germline V gene as SGDLS and YYNGEE. Here V drops 6 bases and J drops 4 bases, and the junction holds 8 bases not matched to any gene. Inclusive of the bounding cysteine and phenylalanine, the CDR3 is 14 residues long. Only the CDR3 region is kept as DNA, spanning 42 bases read in frame from base 1. Donors were healthy HIV-negative adults with no recently reported acute infections or vaccinations. Every donor was a Caucasian adult living in Nashville, Tennessee, USA. CD4+ T cells were enriched by magnetic negative selection; naive cells were then positively selected on CD45RA, and the negative fraction formed the memory subset. Blood was obtained by leukapheresis, after which PBMCs were separated by Ficoll-Histopaque density gradient centrifugation and cryopreserved in liquid nitrogen vapor phase. Analytical flow cytometry was used to check the purity and quantity of every magnetically sorted T cell population. Genomic DNA was isolated from every sorted fraction and measured by UV absorbance on a Nanodrop 2000c.

The sequenced material came from naive CD4+ T cells from PBMCs. Reading the label with the study, this specimen's cell subset or site is: CD45RA+ positively selected. This receptor was obtained from a man aged 18 to 30 in good health. Some clones in this sample may be carry-over from other donors' samples. Recombination joined TRBV9 with TRBJ2-3, with TRBD1 matching 7 junction bases. CDR3 loop: CASTIGTASDTQYF. The nucleotide sequence reads as follows: TGTGCCAGCACCATCGGGACAGCTTCAGATACGCAGTATTTT.